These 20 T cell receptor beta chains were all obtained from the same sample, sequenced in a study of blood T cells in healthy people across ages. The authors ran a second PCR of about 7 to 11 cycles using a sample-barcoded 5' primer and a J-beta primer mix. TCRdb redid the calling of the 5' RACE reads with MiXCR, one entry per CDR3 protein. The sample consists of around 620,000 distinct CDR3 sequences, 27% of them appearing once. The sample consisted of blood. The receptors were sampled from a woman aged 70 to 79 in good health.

The CDR3 bases are TGCGCCAGCAGCTTGGCCGGGTCAGGGGCTAGTCAGCCCCAGCATTTT. Residues: CASSLAGSGASQPQHF. This sequence joins TRBV5-1 and TRBJ1-5, with D possibly TRBD1 on 6 matching bases. The CDR3 is made up of 16 amino acids. The germline V gene has CDR1 SGHRS and CDR2 YFSETQ. With 0 bases removed from V and 6 bases from J, the gap between germline ends came to 16 bases.

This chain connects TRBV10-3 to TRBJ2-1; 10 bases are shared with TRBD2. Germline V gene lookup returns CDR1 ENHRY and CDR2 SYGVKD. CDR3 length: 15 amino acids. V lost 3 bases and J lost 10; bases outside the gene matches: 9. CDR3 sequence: CAISDRSGGAMEQFF. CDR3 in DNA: TGTGCCATCAGTGATAGGAGCGGGGGGGCCATGGAGCAGTTCTTC.

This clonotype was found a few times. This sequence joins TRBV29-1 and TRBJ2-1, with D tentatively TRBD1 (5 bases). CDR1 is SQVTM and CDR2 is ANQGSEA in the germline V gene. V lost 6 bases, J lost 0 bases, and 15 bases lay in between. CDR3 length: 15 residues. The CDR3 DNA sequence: TGCAGCGTGGGGCCGCCCTCCTCCTCCTACAATGAGCAGTTCTTC. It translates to CSVGPPSSSYNEQFF.

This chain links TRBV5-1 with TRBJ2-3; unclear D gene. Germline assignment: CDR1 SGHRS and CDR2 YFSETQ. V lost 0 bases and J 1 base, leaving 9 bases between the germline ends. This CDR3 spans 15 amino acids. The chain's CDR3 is CASSLDTSGTDTQYF. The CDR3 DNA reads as TGCGCCAGCAGCTTGGACACCTCGGGCACAGATACGCAGTATTTT.

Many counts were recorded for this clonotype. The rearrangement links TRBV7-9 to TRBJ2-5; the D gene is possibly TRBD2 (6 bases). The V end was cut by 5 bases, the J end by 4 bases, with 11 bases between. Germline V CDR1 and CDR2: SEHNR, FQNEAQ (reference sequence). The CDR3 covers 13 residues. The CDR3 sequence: CASSPLGGETQYF. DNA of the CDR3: TGTGCCAGCAGCCCCTTGGGGGGAGAGACCCAGTACTTC. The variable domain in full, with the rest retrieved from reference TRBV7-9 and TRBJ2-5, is DTGVSQNPRHKITKRGQNVTFRCDPISEHNRLYWYRQTLGQGPEFLTYFQNEAQLEKSRLLSDRFSAERPKGSFSTLEIQRTEQGDSAMYLCASSPLGGETQYFGPGTRLLVL.

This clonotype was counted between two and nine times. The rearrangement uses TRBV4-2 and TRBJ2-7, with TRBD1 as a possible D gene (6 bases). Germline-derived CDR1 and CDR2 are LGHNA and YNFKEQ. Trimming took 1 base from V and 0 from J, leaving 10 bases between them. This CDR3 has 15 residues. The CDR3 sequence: CASSQAKDSSYEQYF. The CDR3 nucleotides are TGTGCCAGCAGCCAAGCTAAGGACAGCTCCTACGAGCAGTACTTC.

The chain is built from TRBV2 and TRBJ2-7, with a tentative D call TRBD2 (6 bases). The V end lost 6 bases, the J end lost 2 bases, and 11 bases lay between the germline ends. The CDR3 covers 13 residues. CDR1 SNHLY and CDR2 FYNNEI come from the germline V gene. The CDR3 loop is CASRPGLAYEQYF. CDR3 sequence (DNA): TGTGCCAGCAGGCCGGGACTGGCCTACGAGCAGTACTTC.

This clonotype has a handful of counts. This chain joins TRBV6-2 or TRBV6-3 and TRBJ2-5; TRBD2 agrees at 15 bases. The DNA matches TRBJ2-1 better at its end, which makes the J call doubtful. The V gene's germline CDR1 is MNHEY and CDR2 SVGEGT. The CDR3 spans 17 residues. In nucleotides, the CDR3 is TGTGCCAGCAGACTCCCCGGGACTAGCGGGGGGAACAATGAGCAGTTCTTC. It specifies CASRLPGTSGGNNEQFF.

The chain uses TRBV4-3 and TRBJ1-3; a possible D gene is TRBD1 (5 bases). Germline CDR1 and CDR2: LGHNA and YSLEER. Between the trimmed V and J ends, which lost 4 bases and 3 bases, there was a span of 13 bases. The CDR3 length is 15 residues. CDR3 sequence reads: CASSRLTGVGNTIYF. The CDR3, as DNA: TGCGCCAGCAGCCGACTCACGGGGGTTGGAAACACCATATATTTT.

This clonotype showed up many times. This CDR3 reads CASRRPAGEKTQYF. The CDR3 DNA reads as TGTGCCAGCAGACGTCCAGCGGGGGAAAAGACCCAGTACTTC. The gene calls are TRBV7-2 and TRBJ2-5; 8 bases fit TRBD2. Looked up from germline, CDR1 is SGHTA and CDR2 is FQGNSA. CDR3 length equals 14 residues. Trimming at V came to 6 bases and at J to 6 bases, leaving 9 bases not matched to a gene.

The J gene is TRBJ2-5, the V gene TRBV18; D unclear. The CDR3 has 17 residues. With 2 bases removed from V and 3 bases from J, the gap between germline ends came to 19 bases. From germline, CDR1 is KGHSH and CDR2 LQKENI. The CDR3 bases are TGTGCCAGCTCACCAAGGATTCCGGCCACAAGAAAAGAGACCCAGTACTTC. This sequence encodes CASSPRIPATRKETQYF.

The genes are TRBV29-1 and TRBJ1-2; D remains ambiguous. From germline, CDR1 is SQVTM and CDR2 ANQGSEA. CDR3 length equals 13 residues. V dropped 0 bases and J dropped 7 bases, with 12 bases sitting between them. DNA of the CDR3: TGCAGCGTTGAAGATCGGGTGCGGGGTGGCTACACCTTC. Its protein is CSVEDRVRGGYTF.

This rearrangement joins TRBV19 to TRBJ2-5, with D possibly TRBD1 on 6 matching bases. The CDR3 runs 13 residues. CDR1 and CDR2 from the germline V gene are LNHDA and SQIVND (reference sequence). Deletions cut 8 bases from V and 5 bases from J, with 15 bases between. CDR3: CASADRSVETQYF. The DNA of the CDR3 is TGTGCCAGTGCTGACAGGTCGGTCGAGACCCAGTACTTC. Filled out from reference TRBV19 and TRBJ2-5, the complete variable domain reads DGGITQSPKYLFRKEGQNVTLSCEQNLNHDAMYWYRQDPGQGLRLIYYSQIVNDFQKGDIAEGYSVSREKKESFPLTVTSAQKNPTAFYLCASADRSVETQYFGPGTRLLVL.

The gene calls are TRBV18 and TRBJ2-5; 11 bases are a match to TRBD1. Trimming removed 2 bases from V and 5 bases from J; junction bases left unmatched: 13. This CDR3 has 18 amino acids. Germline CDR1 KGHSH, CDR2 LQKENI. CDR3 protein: CASSPKGQGAHGFETQYF. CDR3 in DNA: TGTGCCAGCTCACCAAAAGGACAGGGGGCTCACGGCTTTGAGACCCAGTACTTC.

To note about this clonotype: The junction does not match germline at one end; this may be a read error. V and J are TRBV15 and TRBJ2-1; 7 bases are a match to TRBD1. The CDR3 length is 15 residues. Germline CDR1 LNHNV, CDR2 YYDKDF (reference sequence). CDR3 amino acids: CATSRDLAQGETQYF. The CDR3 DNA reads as TGTGCCACCAGCAGAGATCTGGCCCAGGGGGAGACCCAGTATTTC.

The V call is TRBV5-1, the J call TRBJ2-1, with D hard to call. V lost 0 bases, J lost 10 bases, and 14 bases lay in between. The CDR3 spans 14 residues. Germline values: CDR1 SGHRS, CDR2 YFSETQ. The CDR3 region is CASSLVYRYGEQFF. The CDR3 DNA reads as TGCGCCAGCAGCTTGGTTTACCGCTATGGGGAGCAGTTCTTC.

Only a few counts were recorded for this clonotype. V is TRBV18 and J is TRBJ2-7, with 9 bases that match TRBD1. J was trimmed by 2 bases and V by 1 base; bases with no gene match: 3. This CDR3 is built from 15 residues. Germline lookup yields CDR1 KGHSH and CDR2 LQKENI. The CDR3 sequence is CASSPQGTGTYEQYF. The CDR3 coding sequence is TGTGCCAGCTCACCACAAGGGACAGGGACCTACGAGCAGTACTTC.

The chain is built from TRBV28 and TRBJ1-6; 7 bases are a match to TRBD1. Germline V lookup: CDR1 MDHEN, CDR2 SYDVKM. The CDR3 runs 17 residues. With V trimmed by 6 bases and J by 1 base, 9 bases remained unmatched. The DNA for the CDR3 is TGTGCCAGCAGCGTGACAGGGAGGGGTTCCTATAATTCACCCCTCCACTTT. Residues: CASSVTGRGSYNSPLHF.

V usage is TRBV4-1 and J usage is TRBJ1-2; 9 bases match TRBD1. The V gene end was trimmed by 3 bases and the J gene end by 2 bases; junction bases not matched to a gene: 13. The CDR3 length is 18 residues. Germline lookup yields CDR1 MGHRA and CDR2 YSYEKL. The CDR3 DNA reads TGCGCCAGCAGCCAGCCCGGGACAGGGCAGGTCTGGAACTATGGCTACACCTTC. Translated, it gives CASSQPGTGQVWNYGYTF.

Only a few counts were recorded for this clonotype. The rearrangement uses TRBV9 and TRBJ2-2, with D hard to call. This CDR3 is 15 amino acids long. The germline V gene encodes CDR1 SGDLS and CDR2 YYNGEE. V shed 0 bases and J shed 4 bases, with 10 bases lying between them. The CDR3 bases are TGTGCCAGCAGCGTAGAAGGAATAGGCACCGGGGAGCTGTTTTTT. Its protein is CASSVEGIGTGELFF.